This record concerns one TCR beta chain sequence. Its antigen is unknown. The source of the sample is a study of T cells after posttransplantation cyclophosphamide. Study-wide findings and caveats: Donor CD8+ memory clones often dominated recipient blood repertoires at later times. Blood and skin or GI T cell repertoires showed limited TRB overlap. After PTCy, TRB diversity resembled that of CNI/methotrexate controls.

Clones were read by immunoSEQ multiplex PCR, and TCRdb kept only the in-frame ones, dropping some. The sample records some 16,000 clones, roughly 85% being singletons. Trimming removed 1 base at V and 3 bases at J, with 10 bases between. Looked up from germline, CDR1 is SGHTA and CDR2 is FQGNSA. The CDR3 runs to 14 residues. Sampled 1 year posttransplant, controls received myeloablative marrow transplants, methotrexate and a calcineurin inhibitor. This receptor was identified in a female patient between 18 and 30 years old who received an allogeneic stem cell transplant from an unrelated donor, was CMV-positive, and had acute and chronic GVHD. The T cells may partly be graft donor cells. The genes are TRBV7-2 and TRBJ2-7; the D gene is possibly TRBD2 (5 bases). The specimen comprised PBMCs, sampled after allogeneic stem cell transplant with calcineurin inhibitor and methotrexate. The CDR3 spells CASSLGGFGYEQYF. CDR3 nucleotide sequence: TGTGCCAGCAGCTTAGGAGGGTTCGGCTACGAGCAGTACTTC.